This T cell receptor beta chain was sequenced in a study of Ad26.COV2.S vaccination and SARS-CoV-2 variants. Trimming shortened V by 0 bases and J by 2 bases, and 9 bases separated the two germline ends. The CDR3 is made up of 15 amino acids. Germline CDR1 is SGDLS and CDR2 is YYNGEE. TCRdb's copy holds only in-frame clones and misses some; the assay was immunoSEQ multiplex PCR. The sample lists just over 350,000 clones; roughly 84% were seen once. Specified treatment: around 19 received Ad26.COV2.S at low or high dose, single or two shots; about 5 received placebo; per-sample allocation not given. Vaccine and placebo recipients were sampled on day 63 after the first injection.

This sample comprised peripheral blood, obtained in a trial of Ad26.COV2.S vaccine versus placebo. The clonotype originates from a person aged 18-60 years who received the Ad26.COV2.S COVID-19 vaccine or a placebo. The rearrangement uses TRBV9 and TRBJ2-1, with D possibly TRBD2 on 6 matching bases. The DNA of the CDR3 is TGTGCCAGCAGCGTAGGGACTATCCCCTACAATGAGCAGTTCTTC. Translation: CASSVGTIPYNEQFF.